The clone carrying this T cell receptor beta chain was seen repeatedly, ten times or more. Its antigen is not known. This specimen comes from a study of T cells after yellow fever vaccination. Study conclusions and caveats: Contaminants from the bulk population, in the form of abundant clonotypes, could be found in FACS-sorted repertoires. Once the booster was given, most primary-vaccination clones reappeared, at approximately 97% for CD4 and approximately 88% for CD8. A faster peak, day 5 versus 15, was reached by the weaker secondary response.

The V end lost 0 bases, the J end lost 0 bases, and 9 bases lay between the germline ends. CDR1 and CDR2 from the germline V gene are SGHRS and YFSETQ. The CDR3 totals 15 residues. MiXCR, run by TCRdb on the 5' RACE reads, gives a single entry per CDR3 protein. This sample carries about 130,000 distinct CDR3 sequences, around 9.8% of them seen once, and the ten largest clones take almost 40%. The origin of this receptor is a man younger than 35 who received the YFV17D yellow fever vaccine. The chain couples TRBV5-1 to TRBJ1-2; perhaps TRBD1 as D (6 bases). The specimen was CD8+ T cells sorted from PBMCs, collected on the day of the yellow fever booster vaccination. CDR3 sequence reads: CASSLGPGANYGYTF. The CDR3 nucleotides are TGCGCCAGCAGCTTGGGCCCAGGGGCTAACTATGGCTACACCTTC.